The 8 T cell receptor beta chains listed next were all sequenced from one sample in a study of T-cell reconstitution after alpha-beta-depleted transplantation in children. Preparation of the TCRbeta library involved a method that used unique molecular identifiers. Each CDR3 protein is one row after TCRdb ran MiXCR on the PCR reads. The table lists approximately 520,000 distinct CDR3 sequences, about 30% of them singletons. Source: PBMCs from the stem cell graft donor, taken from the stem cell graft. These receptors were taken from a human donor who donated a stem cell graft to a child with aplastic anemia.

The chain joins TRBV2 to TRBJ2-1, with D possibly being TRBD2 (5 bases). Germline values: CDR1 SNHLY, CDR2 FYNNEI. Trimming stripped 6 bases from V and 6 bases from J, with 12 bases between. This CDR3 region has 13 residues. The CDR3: CASRLSAGNEQFF. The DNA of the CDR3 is TGTGCCAGCAGACTCAGTGCGGGCAATGAGCAGTTCTTC.

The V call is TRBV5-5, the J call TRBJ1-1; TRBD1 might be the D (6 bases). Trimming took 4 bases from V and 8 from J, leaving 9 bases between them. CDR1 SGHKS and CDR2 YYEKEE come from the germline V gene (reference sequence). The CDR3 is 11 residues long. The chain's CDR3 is CASSVGQEAFF. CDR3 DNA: TGTGCCAGCAGCGTAGGACAGGAAGCTTTCTTT.

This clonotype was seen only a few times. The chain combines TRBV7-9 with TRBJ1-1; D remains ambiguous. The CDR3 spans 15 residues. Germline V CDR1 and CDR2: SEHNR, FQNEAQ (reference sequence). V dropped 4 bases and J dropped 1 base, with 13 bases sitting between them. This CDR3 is CASSSAITENTEAFF. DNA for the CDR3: TGTGCCAGCAGCTCAGCTATTACAGAGAACACTGAAGCTTTCTTT.

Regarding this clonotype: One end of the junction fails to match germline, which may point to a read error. The DNA for the CDR3 is TGTGCCAGCAGCTTGGCCTACACCAGCTCCTACAATGACCAGTTCTTC. Its protein product is CASSLAYTSSYNDQFF. The genes are TRBV5-4 and TRBJ2-1; D unclear. Per the germline V gene, CDR1 is SGHNT and CDR2 is YYREEE (reference sequence). CDR3 size: 16 residues.

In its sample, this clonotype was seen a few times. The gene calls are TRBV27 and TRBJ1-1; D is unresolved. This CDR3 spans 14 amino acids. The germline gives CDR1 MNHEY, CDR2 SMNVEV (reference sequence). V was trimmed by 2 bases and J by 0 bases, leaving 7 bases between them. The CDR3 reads CASSLTAVNTEAFF. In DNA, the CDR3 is TGTGCCAGCAGTTTAACGGCAGTGAACACTGAAGCTTTCTTT.

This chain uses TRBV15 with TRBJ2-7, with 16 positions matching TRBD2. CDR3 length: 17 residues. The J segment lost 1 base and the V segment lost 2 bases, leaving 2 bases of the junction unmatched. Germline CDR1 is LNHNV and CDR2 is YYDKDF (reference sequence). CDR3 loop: CATSRPGLAGGSYEQYF. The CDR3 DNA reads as TGTGCCACCAGCAGACCGGGACTAGCGGGAGGGTCCTACGAGCAGTACTTC.

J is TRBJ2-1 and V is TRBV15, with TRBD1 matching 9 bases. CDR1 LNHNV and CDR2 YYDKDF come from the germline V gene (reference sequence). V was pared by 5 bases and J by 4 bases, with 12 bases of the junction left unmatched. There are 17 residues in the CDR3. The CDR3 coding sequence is TGTGCCACCAGCGGAAAACAGGGGGCTGGAATATACAATGAGCAGTTCTTC. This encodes CATSGKQGAGIYNEQFF. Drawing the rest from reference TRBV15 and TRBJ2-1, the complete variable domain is DAMVIQNPRYQVTQFGKPVTLSCSQTLNHNVMYWYQQKSSQAPKLLFHYYDKDFNNEADTPDNFQSRRPNTSFCFLDIRSPGLGDTAMYLCATSGKQGAGIYNEQFFGPGTRLTVL.

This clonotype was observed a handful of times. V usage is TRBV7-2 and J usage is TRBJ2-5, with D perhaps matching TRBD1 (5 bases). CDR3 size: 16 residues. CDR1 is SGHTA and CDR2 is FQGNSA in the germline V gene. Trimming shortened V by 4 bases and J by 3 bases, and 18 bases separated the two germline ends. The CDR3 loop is CASSSPARAREETQYF. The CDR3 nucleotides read TGTGCCAGCAGCTCGCCGGCCAGGGCGAGAGAAGAGACCCAGTACTTC.